The 18 T cell receptor beta chains given below trace back to one sample, sequenced in a study of technical replicates of blood from several donors. The assay was immunoSEQ multiplex PCR, and TCRdb's table has in-frame clones only and misses some. The table has tens of thousands of clones, 95% to 97% seen once; the top ten hold about 0.24%. Material: T cells isolated from PBMCs. These receptors were obtained from a human donor in good health.

The rearrangement uses TRBV28 and TRBJ1-1; D ambiguous. V was clipped by 6 bases and J by 2 bases, with 4 bases between them. Germline lookup yields CDR1 MDHEN and CDR2 SYDVKM. This CDR3 has 11 amino acids. Here the CDR3 reads CASSRNTEAFF. In DNA, the CDR3 is TGTGCCAGCAGCCGTAACACTGAAGCTTTCTTT.

The CDR3 is CASSPSFSDGYTF. CDR3 DNA: TGTGCCAGCAGCCCATCTTTTTCGGATGGCTACACCTTC. This chain links TRBV7-9 with TRBJ1-2; no reliable D call. Germline values: CDR1 SEHNR, CDR2 FQNEAQ (reference sequence). Between the trimmed V and J ends, which lost 5 bases and 6 bases, there was a span of 13 bases. This CDR3 comprises 13 residues.

The chain employs TRBV4-3 and TRBJ2-3, with D unclear. Trimming took 4 bases from V and 13 from J, leaving 6 bases between them. The CDR3 is 9 amino acids. CDR1 is LGHNA and CDR2 is YSLEER in the germline V gene. The DNA of the CDR3 is TGCGCCAGCAGCCGAGTTAAGTATTTT. The encoded protein is CASSRVKYF.

The chain employs TRBV11-2 and TRBJ1-1, with no clear D. Germline CDR1 is SGHAT and CDR2 is FQNNGV. Deletions cut 5 bases from V and 1 base from J, with 11 bases between. The CDR3 is made up of 14 amino acids. The CDR3 is CASSEHSGNTEAFF. The CDR3 DNA is TGTGCCAGCAGCGAACACTCAGGGAACACTGAAGCTTTCTTT.

This clone was seen once. The CDR3 DNA reads TGTGCCAGCAGTTTATCAGCGGGGGGAACCTACAATGAGCAGTTCTTC. Amino acid sequence: CASSLSAGGTYNEQFF. J is TRBJ2-1 and V is TRBV28; 9 positions agree with TRBD2. The germline CDR1 and CDR2 sequences are MDHEN and SYDVKM. The V gene end was trimmed by 1 base and the J gene end by 2 bases; junction bases not matched to a gene: 3. The CDR3 totals 16 residues.

CDR3 sequence (DNA): TGTGCCAGCAGCCCAGCTTTGGGGCAGGGTGGCCATGGCTACACCTTC. Protein: CASSPALGQGGHGYTF. This rearrangement joins TRBV9 to TRBJ1-2; D is perhaps TRBD1 (5 bases). CDR1 and CDR2 (germline): SGDLS, YYNGEE. Trimming removed 4 bases from V and 6 bases from J, with 22 bases in between. The CDR3 length is 16 residues. The full variable domain, completed using reference TRBV9 and TRBJ1-2, is DSGVTQTPKHLITATGQRVTLRCSPRSGDLSVYWYQQSLDQGLQFLIQYYNGEERAKGNILERFSAQQFPDLHSELNLSSLELGDSALYFCASSPALGQGGHGYTFGSGTRLTVV.

This clone was observed a single time. The chain uses TRBV9 and TRBJ2-3, with D possibly TRBD1 on 6 matching bases. This CDR3 has 19 residues. Per germline, CDR1 SGDLS and CDR2 YYNGEE. V was clipped by 4 bases and J by 0 bases, with 24 bases between them. In DNA form, the CDR3 reads TGTGCCAGCAGCCCCCAGGGGATTGCTCCGCCCTCCAGCACAGATACGCAGTATTTT. The encoded protein is CASSPQGIAPPSSTDTQYF.

The chain uses TRBV5-1 and TRBJ2-3; D perhaps matches TRBD1 (5 bases). Trimming removed 6 bases from V and 0 bases from J, with 11 bases in between. Germline assignment: CDR1 SGHRS and CDR2 YFSETQ. There are 14 residues in the CDR3. The DNA for the CDR3 is TGCGCCAGCACAGGGTCCTCTAGCACAGATACGCAGTATTTT. This gives the protein CASTGSSSTDTQYF.

This sequence joins TRBV10-3 and TRBJ1-1; 8 bases agree with TRBD1. CDR1 is ENHRY, CDR2 SYGVKD, per germline. Germline trimming cut 5 bases from V and 2 bases from J; bases unmatched to any gene: 10. This CDR3 has 16 amino acids. This CDR3 reads CAISTGQGRGNTEAFF. CDR3 sequence (DNA): TGTGCCATCAGTACTGGACAGGGAAGGGGAAACACTGAAGCTTTCTTT.

This chain uses TRBV7-2 with TRBJ2-7, with 12 bases fitting TRBD2. Germline trimming cut 3 bases from V and 7 bases from J; bases unmatched to any gene: 10. CDR1 is SGHTA and CDR2 is FQGNSA in the germline V gene. The CDR3 spans 16 residues. CDR3 DNA: TGTGCCAGCAGCTTGGGGCTTAGTGGACTAGCGGGAGAGCAGTACTTC. Its protein product is CASSLGLSGLAGEQYF.

CDR3 amino acids: CASSLTGGITEAFF. The CDR3 DNA sequence: TGTGCCAGCAGTTTAACAGGGGGCATCACTGAAGCTTTCTTT. The chain links TRBV27 to TRBJ1-1, with 9 bases that match TRBD1. Trimming cost V 2 bases and J 4 bases; bases outside gene matches: 2. CDR1 is MNHEY, CDR2 SMNVEV, per germline (reference sequence). This CDR3 contains 14 residues.

This clone appeared once. CDR3 sequence (DNA): TGTGCCATCAGTGGTGGACAGACAGATGGCTACACCTTC. Protein product: CAISGGQTDGYTF. This chain connects TRBV10-3 to TRBJ1-2; D perhaps matches TRBD1 (6 bases). Germline lookup yields CDR1 ENHRY and CDR2 SYGVKD. V dropped 4 bases and J dropped 6 bases, with 12 bases sitting between them. The CDR3 has 13 amino acids.

The V and J genes are TRBV4-3 and TRBJ2-5, with 10 bases fitting TRBD1. Germline trimming cut 0 bases from V and 8 bases from J; bases unmatched to any gene: 6. Germline V gene data show CDR1 as LGHNA and CDR2 as YSLEER. This CDR3 region has 15 residues. CDR3 in DNA: TGCGCCAGCAGCCAAGATGCCGGGACAGGGGTAACCCAGTACTTC. This sequence encodes CASSQDAGTGVTQYF.

The genes are TRBV15 and TRBJ1-4; 7 nucleotides match TRBD1. The V segment lost 1 base and the J segment 5 bases; nucleotides outside the gene matches: 4. This CDR3 has 15 amino acids. The V gene's germline CDR1 is LNHNV and CDR2 YYDKDF (reference sequence). This CDR3 is CATSRGDSLNEKLFF. The CDR3 bases are TGTGCCACCAGCAGAGGGGACAGCCTGAATGAAAAACTGTTTTTT.

The J gene is TRBJ1-5, the V gene TRBV19; maybe TRBD1 (5 bases). CDR1 is LNHDA, CDR2 SQIVND, per germline (reference sequence). Deletions cut 6 bases from V and 4 bases from J, with 16 bases between. This CDR3 is 15 amino acids long. CDR3: CASSVAAGGNQPQHF. DNA of the CDR3: TGTGCCAGTAGCGTGGCGGCGGGGGGAAATCAGCCCCAGCATTTT.

The V gene is TRBV5-6, the J gene TRBJ1-1, with 8 bases fitting TRBD1. This CDR3 is 15 amino acids long. Germline CDR1 SGHDT, CDR2 YYEEEE. Trimming cost V 3 bases and J 5 bases; bases outside gene matches: 9. Here the CDR3 DNA reads TGTGCCAGCAGCTACCAACAGGGGGGAAGAACTGAAGCTTTCTTT. It yields the protein CASSYQQGGRTEAFF.

The gene calls are TRBV9 and TRBJ2-7; 13 bases match TRBD2. Per germline, CDR1 SGDLS and CDR2 YYNGEE. The CDR3 consists of 16 residues. The trim removed 5 bases at V and 5 bases at J, leaving 10 bases unmatched. The CDR3 DNA is TGTGCCAGCAGTGGCGAGACTAGCGGGAGGATCGACGAGCAGTACTTC. This encodes CASSGETSGRIDEQYF.

The chain combines TRBV5-1 with TRBJ2-7, with unresolved D. Germline loops: CDR1 SGHRS, CDR2 YFSETQ. The CDR3 runs 14 residues. V was trimmed by 0 bases and J by 1 base, leaving 8 bases between them. The CDR3 DNA reads TGCGCCAGCAGCTTGGACAGAGCTTCCTACGAGCAGTACTTC. Protein product: CASSLDRASYEQYF.